The clone carrying this T cell receptor (beta chain) showed up many times. As yet, its antigen is unknown. Germline trimming cut 6 bases from V and 9 bases from J; bases unmatched to any gene: 11. This CDR3 spans 12 amino acids. Germline values: CDR1 DFQATT, CDR2 SNEGSKA (reference sequence). This sample was taken from a study of human T cells and chemical hapten exposure. Study-wide context: Patch tests delivered 0.01% DPC to the upper back and were evaluated at 6 days.

Study-wide points: The count of PT1 expanded TCRs correlated positively with patch test score. Each of the donors had alopecia, so their immune responses may not resemble those of healthy people.

MiXCR, applied by TCRdb to the RACE reads, yields one record per CDR3 protein. The sample shows about 80,000 distinct CDR3 sequences, 13% to 15% of them seen only once. Time point of the sample: pre-sensitization, week 0. As to treatment: therapeutic diphenylcyclopropenone sensitization with weekly scalp DPC. The study enrolled 18 to 70-year-old alopecia patients suitable for DPC. The clonotype originates from a woman between 45 and 65 years old with alopecia areata. Some clones in this sample may be carry-over from other donors' samples. The rearrangement joins TRBV20-1 to TRBJ2-7; 7 bases fit TRBD2. Source: whole blood, taken in connection with sensitization to the hapten diphenylcyclopropenone (DPC). The CDR3 nucleotides read TGCAGTGCCCCGACCAGCGGGAACCTGCAGTACTTC. Its protein is CSAPTSGNLQYF.